The 2 T cell receptor beta chains listed next were all sequenced from one sample in a study of T cell responses to AZD1222 COVID-19 vaccine. TCRdb's table, derived via immunoSEQ multiplex PCR, lists solely in-frame clones and lacks some. The sample holds roughly 150,000 clones; 90% to 95% are singletons and the top ten take around 1.8%. The sample here was peripheral blood, taken on day 0 of AZD1222 vaccination. The source is an adult in good health.

This chain connects TRBV6-6 to TRBJ1-2; weak D call: TRBD1 (5 bases). The germline V gene encodes CDR1 MNHNY and CDR2 SVGAGI (reference sequence). The CDR3 runs to 15 residues. V was cut by 2 bases and J by 8 bases, with 18 bases left in between. This CDR3 reads CASSYPLQGNRGYTF. Written as DNA, the CDR3 is TGTGCCAGCAGTTACCCTCTCCAGGGTAATAGAGGCTACACCTTC.

The CDR3 here is CSVDLGPGRSYEQYF. The CDR3 DNA follows: TGCAGCGTTGACCTAGGGCCGGGGAGAAGCTACGAGCAGTACTTC. The chain recombines TRBV29-1 with TRBJ2-7; possible D gene TRBD2, 5 bases. CDR1 is SQVTM, CDR2 ANQGSEA, per germline. V shed 3 bases and J shed 3 bases, with 18 bases lying between them. The CDR3 has 15 amino acids.